A single T cell receptor (beta chain) is shown here with its context. The specificity of this receptor is unknown. Per-base qualities were not stored, and no clone one base away is much larger. CDR1 and CDR2, looked up from the germline V gene (reference sequence), are MNHEY and SMNVEV. The CDR3 runs 14 residues from the cysteine to the phenylalanine. Only the CDR3 part of the read is kept: 42 bases, read in frame from the first base. Here V drops 8 bases and J drops 7 bases, and the junction holds 7 bases not matched to any gene. This specimen's time point label, interpreted: about 28 days (+/-7) after the second vaccine dose. This sample's treatment or condition label indicates: meningococcal conjugate vaccine given as trial control. Samples from vaccinated people were obtained from the UK trials COV001 and COV002, which included a single-blind randomized controlled phase 2/3 trial of AZD1222 (ChAdOx1 nCoV-19) in healthy adults. For TCRbeta chain sequencing, PBMC samples were collected from trial participants at day 0 and at day 28 after the second dose.

These data belong to a study of T cell responses to AZD1222 COVID-19 vaccine (dated by TCRdb to 2020 to 2022). About the study as a whole: A total of approximately 240 trial participants underwent TCR sequencing, of whom some 210 received two doses of AZD1222 and 26 received two doses of the MenACWY control vaccine. Enrollment into the trials was organized by age into subgroups of 18-55, 56-69 and 70-plus years, and those subgroups contained roughly 140, 27 and 60 TCR-sequenced participants, respectively. The study at large found these results: Participants were mostly white British and included more females than males, and it was suggested by the authors that clonal diversity may have been underestimated. The vaccine-associated CD4 TCRs covered the entire spike protein, and the dominant responses fell in regions 160-218 and 743-854. In the small 56-69-year group, the increase in depth fell short of significance, most likely because of low power. Because no samples from the day 14 peak response were available, repertoires could be characterized only after the peak T cell response. Spike-specific TCR breadth and depth rose significantly after two AZD1222 doses compared with day 0 and with MenACWY recipients. Reportedly, almost half of the unique spike-specific TCRs recognized epitopes lying outside the regions that are mutated in the B.1.351 and B.1.1.7 variants. Conclusions about previously exposed vaccinees are limited, since just a handful of AZD1222 recipients were seropositive for SARS-CoV-2 at baseline.

The CDR3 regions of human TCRbeta chains were subjected to immunosequencing. Under the source paper's analysis protocol: Repertoire TCRs were matched against a reference library of SARS-CoV-2-specific TCRs generated with the MIRA antigen-specificity platform. Breadth was defined as the fraction of unique TCRs that were SARS-CoV-2-associated. Depth was defined as the fraction of total T cells that were SARS-CoV-2-associated. Using the MIRA data, every spike-specific TCR was mapped to the spike region that the TCR reacted to and assigned to either a CD4 or a CD8 class. Log10-transformed breadth and depth values were compared by one-way ANOVA with Sidak's multiple comparisons tests. TCRdb limited this immuneACCESS table to in-frame rearrangements with V and J called. A share of clones is missing; checked studies link under half to unresolved V genes, and the rest is unexplained. V and J calls and clone size are given by that table; D and trimming were obtained from the DNA. The sample has 69,000 or so clones on record, 85% to 90% of them singletons. The ten largest clonotypes hold around 5.1% of the sample.

This receptor was taken from an adult who received the MenACWY meningococcal vaccine as a control. The chain was built from TRBV27 and TRBJ2-1, with TRBD2 identical over 11 junction bases. The sequences come from peripheral blood, collected 28 days after the second dose of the MenACWY control vaccine. CDR3 sequence: CASGGLAEENEQFF. The base sequence is TGTGCCAGCGGGGGACTAGCGGAGGAGAATGAGCAGTTCTTC.